This T cell receptor beta chain was recorded in a study of T cells in Graves' hyperthyroidism and ophthalmopathy. The overall study: Peripheral blood samples were taken at initial diagnosis, prior to any treatment.

Amplification of TCR beta CDR3 regions was performed using RNA transcripts as template. First-round RT-PCR of the TCR CDR3 relied on the HTBI primer set. TCRdb reprocessed the multiplex PCR reads via MiXCR and lists one record per CDR3 protein. Of about 350,000 distinct CDR3 sequences in the sample, approximately 13% were seen once. The germline V gene has CDR1 SQVTM and CDR2 ANQGSEA. CDR3 length equals 13 residues. J gave up 7 bases and V 6 bases, and 11 bases lay outside the gene matches. There are a few counts of this clonotype. Its target is not known. The study defined stable Graves' hyperthyroidism as no ophthalmopathy progression within 18 months. Roughly 10 ml of fresh peripheral blood supplied the PBMCs. The study's findings and limits: Most thyroid clonotypes expanded above 0.001 were also detected in blood.

The TCR was taken from a woman aged 25 to 45 with Graves' hyperthyroidism. The rearrangement uses TRBV29-1 and TRBJ2-7; 8 nucleotides agree with TRBD1. The material sequenced was blood. The CDR3 DNA sequence: TGCAGCGTCTCCGGGACAGGAGTCGGGGAGCAGTACTTC. Translated: CSVSGTGVGEQYF.